This T cell receptor beta chain was retrieved from a study of beta chain features in type 1 diabetes. Study observations and caveats: A moderate, significant TCRB CDR3 shortening appeared in type 1 diabetes across four CD4+ subsets.

As for this clone: What it recognizes is unknown.

In germline, CDR1 is LNHDA, CDR2 SQIVND (reference sequence). The CDR3 loop spans 12 amino acids. The V and J ends lost 9 bases and 5 bases, in that order; junction bases with no gene match: 6. Sorting that relied on CD45RO/CCR7/CD25/CD127/CD95/CD27 yielded CD4+ naive, central memory, regulatory and stem cell-like memory cells. Of the isolated RNA, all was reverse transcribed, and so the sequenced material was expressed TCRB transcripts. Some clones are missing from TCRdb's copy, which holds only in-frame ones; the method was immunoSEQ multiplex PCR. The profile shows tens of thousands of clones, 66% of them singletons.

The sequenced sample consisted of Tregs from blood. The TCR originated in a man aged 25 to 45 with type 1 diabetes. Some clones in this sample may be carry-over from other donors' samples. The genes are TRBV19 and TRBJ2-7; the match to TRBD1 covers 8 bases. CDR3 nucleotides: TGTGCCAGATCGACAGGGGCTCACGAGCAGTACTTC. Translated, it gives CARSTGAHEQYF.